The 21 T cell receptor beta chains below were found in one sample sequenced in a study of CXCR3-negative and CXCR3-positive naive CD8 T cells. UMI-tagged TRB cDNA libraries were built via 5' RACE. TCRdb reanalyzed the 5' RACE reads and collapses them to one entry per CDR3 protein, without DNA. The sample has over 5,500 distinct CDR3 sequences, and its top ten clones hold around 0.98%. Sequencing was performed on naive CXCR3- CD8+ T cells from blood. Documented subset: CD45RO-CCR7+CD27+CD95- naive CD8+ T cells lacking CXCR3 (TNR3-). The receptors derive from a human donor in good health. Some clones in this sample may be carry-over from other donors' samples.

Its frequency marks this clonotype as medium-sized (0.01 to 0.1%). The V and J genes are TRBV28 and TRBJ2-2; TCRdb lists TRBD1, though no DNA is available to test this call. CDR1 MDHEN and CDR2 SYDVKM come from the germline V gene. The CDR3 consists of 15 residues. This chain's CDR3 is CASRVEGATNRELFF.

V gene TRBV4-2 combines with J gene TRBJ2-7; as DNA is missing, the TRBD1 call by TCRdb cannot be tested. Germline CDR1 and CDR2: LGHNA and YNFKEQ. This CDR3 contains 15 residues. The CDR3 reads CASSQGTGCAHEQYF.

The gene calls are TRBV6-1 and TRBJ2-7. CDR1 and CDR2 from the germline V gene are MNHNS and SASEGT. CDR3 length: 12 amino acids. The CDR3 protein is CASSLKTYEQYF.

Judged by frequency, this clonotype is medium-sized (0.01 to 0.1%). This rearrangement joins TRBV20-1 to TRBJ1-2; absent DNA, TCRdb's TRBD1 call cannot be checked. The CDR3 has 13 residues. Germline V gene sequence: CDR1 DFQATT, CDR2 SNEGSKA (reference sequence). The CDR3 reads CSARPPGDYGYTF.

V and J are TRBV27 and TRBJ2-3; no DNA is available, so the TRBD2 call from TCRdb remains unchecked. Germline V CDR1 and CDR2: MNHEY, SMNVEV (reference sequence). The CDR3 has 15 residues. The CDR3 loop reads CASSAWRSSTDTQYF.

This clonotype is called medium-sized based on its frequency. The gene calls are TRBV3-1 and TRBJ2-5; TCRdb calls TRBD2, which cannot be checked without DNA. Germline V gives CDR1 LGHDT, CDR2 YNNKEL (reference sequence). The CDR3 consists of 17 residues. The CDR3 reads CASSQPPGRDPAETQYF.

This rearrangement joins TRBV29-1 to TRBJ1-1; TCRdb lists TRBD1, though no DNA is available to test this call. Germline values: CDR1 SQVTM, CDR2 ANQGSEA. CDR3 length: 12 residues. CDR3 sequence: CSVGTGNTKAFF.

Judged by frequency, this clonotype is medium-sized. V is TRBV7-6 and J is TRBJ2-1. This CDR3 has 12 residues. Germline V lookup: CDR1 SGHVS, CDR2 FNYEAQ. This CDR3 reads CASSLVGDEQFF.

This clonotype is classed as medium-sized by frequency. This chain links TRBV7-2 with TRBJ1-1; TCRdb returns TRBD1, unconfirmable since there is no DNA. CDR1 is SGHTA, CDR2 FQGNSA, per germline. The CDR3 has 14 amino acids. CDR3: CASSLAMGATEAFF. Full variable domain (missing parts from reference TRBV7-2 and TRBJ1-1): GAGVSQSPSNKVTEKGKDVELRCDPISGHTALYWYRQSLGQGLEFLIYFQGNSAPDKSGLPSDRFSAERTGGSVSTLTIQRTQQEDSAVYLCASSLAMGATEAFFGQGTRLTVV.

The V and J genes are TRBV27 and TRBJ1-6. CDR1 is MNHEY, CDR2 SMNVEV, per germline (reference sequence). The CDR3 covers 13 residues. CDR3 sequence reads: CASSLQISGPLHF.

This clonotype shows up as medium-sized by frequency. This chain links TRBV29-1 with TRBJ2-1; TCRdb lists TRBD1, though no DNA is available to test this call. CDR1 and CDR2 from the germline V gene are SQVTM and ANQGSEA. This CDR3 spans 14 amino acids. Here the CDR3 reads CSALGQGRYNEQFF.

The rearrangement uses TRBV2 and TRBJ1-4; TCRdb designates TRBD1, a call that cannot be tested without DNA. CDR1 and CDR2 from the germline V gene are SNHLY and FYNNEI. The CDR3 is 18 residues long. The CDR3 protein is CASLLRPGQGRTNEKLFF.

This rearrangement joins TRBV11-3 to TRBJ2-2. The CDR3 has 13 amino acids. The germline CDR1 and CDR2 sequences are SGHNT and YENEEA. The CDR3 protein is CASSLTLTGELFF.

The gene calls are TRBV20-1 and TRBJ2-1; TCRdb outputs TRBD2, but without DNA this stays unchecked. The CDR3 length is 16 residues. The V gene's germline CDR1 is DFQATT and CDR2 SNEGSKA (reference sequence). The CDR3 loop reads CSARSTLAGGGNEQFF.

This clonotype is identified as medium-sized from frequency. The chain uses TRBV5-1 and TRBJ1-6; without DNA, the TCRdb call of TRBD1 cannot be checked. CDR3 length: 15 amino acids. CDR1 and CDR2 (germline): SGHRS, YFSETQ. CDR3 residues: CASSLVGTENSPLHF.

This clonotype ranks as medium-sized (0.01 to 0.1%) in terms of frequency. The CDR3 sequence: CASRATLAGKETQYF. The rearrangement joins TRBV28 to TRBJ2-5; absent DNA, TCRdb's TRBD2 call cannot be checked. CDR1 is MDHEN, CDR2 SYDVKM, per germline. The CDR3 contains 15 residues.

Measured by frequency, this clonotype is medium-sized. The rearrangement joins TRBV20-1 to TRBJ2-2. The CDR3 runs 12 residues. The V gene's germline CDR1 is DFQATT and CDR2 SNEGSKA (reference sequence). CDR3 amino acids: CSAHRRTGELFF.

This sequence joins TRBV6-7 and TRBJ1-2; as DNA is missing, the TRBD1 call by TCRdb cannot be tested. TRBV6-7 is identified as an open reading frame with a role that is uncertain. CDR3 length: 12 residues. The CDR3 spells CASSYAGTDRLF.

Its frequency marks this clonotype as medium-sized. V is TRBV25-1 and J is TRBJ1-2. Germline CDR1 and CDR2: MGHDK and SYGVNS. The CDR3 has 11 amino acids. The chain's CDR3 is CASSDAYGYTF.

The chain uses TRBV6-6 and TRBJ1-5; TCRdb's D call of TRBD1 is untestable without DNA. Germline V gene data show CDR1 as MNHNY and CDR2 as SVGAGI (reference sequence). The CDR3 sequence is 15 residues long. CDR3 sequence reads: CASSPAGPEHHPQHF.

This rearrangement joins TRBV7-8 to TRBJ2-1; TCRdb lists TRBD2, though no DNA is available to test this call. Germline V gene data show CDR1 as SGHVS and CDR2 as FQNEAQ. The CDR3 runs 16 residues. The CDR3 reads CASSFETSGRRNEQFF.